The 24 T cell receptor beta chains below all came from one sample that was sequenced in a study of identical twins (dated by TCRdb to about 2016). Libraries were constructed by 5' RACE. The sample was run on an Illumina HiSeq 2000. The public sequencing data were trimmed at Q25 with fastp and processed into clonotypes with MiXCR by TCRdb, which kept only in-frame beta chains. CDR3 protein duplicates are merged, each entry listing the most common genes and DNA. The sample has hundreds of thousands of distinct CDR3 sequences on record, less than 25% of them singletons. 2.9% of the sample rests with the top ten. This same sample was also part of a study on T cells expressing NK-cell markers.

Sequencing was performed on CD4+ T cells sorted from blood. Source of these receptors: a woman aged 18-35 years in good health.

This clonotype was counted only a few times. The V gene is TRBV20-1, the J gene TRBJ2-7, with a possible D match to TRBD1 (5 bases). V was clipped by 3 bases and J by 4 bases, with 16 bases between them. The CDR3 loop spans 14 amino acids. The germline CDR1 and CDR2 sequences are DFQATT and SNEGSKA (reference sequence). The CDR3 DNA reads as TGCAGTGCTAGTCAGGGTAGGGGCCATTACGAGCAGTACTTC. It codes for CSASQGRGHYEQYF.

The V gene is TRBV6-2 or TRBV6-3, the J gene TRBJ2-7, with no clear D. The CDR3 totals 13 residues. Germline V gives CDR1 MNHEY, CDR2 SVGEGT. Trimming took off 4 bases at V and 1 base at J, with 8 bases between the two ends. The CDR3 nucleotides read TGTGCCAGCAGTTTTCGCAGTTCCTACGAGCAGTACTTC. It yields the protein CASSFRSSYEQYF.

The chain joins TRBV13 to TRBJ2-1; D call uncertain. This CDR3 region has 11 residues. Trimming pared 5 bases from V and 8 bases from J, leaving 7 bases between. The V gene's germline CDR1 is PRHDT and CDR2 FYEKMQ (reference sequence). The CDR3 DNA reads TGTGCCAGCAGCCCCGGACATGAGCAGTTCTTC. Its protein is CASSPGHEQFF.

This clonotype appeared a few times. The genes are TRBV12-3 or TRBV12-4 and TRBJ2-7, with a tentative D call TRBD2 (5 bases). Trimming cost V 7 bases and J 3 bases, with 19 bases left between them. The CDR3 has 15 amino acids. The CDR3 coding sequence is TGTGCCAGCACCCCCGGAAAAGGAGGTTTCTACGAGCAGTACTTC. Translated: CASTPGKGGFYEQYF.

This chain connects TRBV10-2 to TRBJ2-7; D is perhaps TRBD2 (5 bases). Trimming left V 6 bases short and J 0 bases short, with 12 bases between. Germline V gene data show CDR1 as WSHSY and CDR2 as SAAADI. This CDR3 contains 14 residues. The DNA for the CDR3 is TGCGCCAGCAGGGAAACCGGGATCTCCTACGAGCAGTACTTC. This encodes CASRETGISYEQYF.

The gene calls are TRBV20-1 and TRBJ2-7; D unresolved. The CDR3 extends over 12 amino acids. Trimming pared 6 bases from V and 4 bases from J, leaving 13 bases between. CDR1 is DFQATT and CDR2 is SNEGSKA in the germline V gene (reference sequence). The CDR3 sequence is CSAIKSVYEQYF. The CDR3 DNA sequence: TGCAGTGCAATTAAGTCGGTTTACGAGCAGTACTTC.

V gene TRBV5-1 combines with J gene TRBJ2-1; the match to TRBD2 covers 8 bases. Germline values: CDR1 SGHRS, CDR2 YFSETQ. Germline trimming cut 0 bases from V and 1 base from J; bases unmatched to any gene: 3. The CDR3 length is 16 residues. The CDR3 DNA reads as TGCGCCAGCAGCTTGGGAGCGGGAGTGTCCTACAATGAGCAGTTCTTC. Translating gives CASSLGAGVSYNEQFF.

This clonotype was recorded only once. The chain uses TRBV10-1 and TRBJ2-3; maybe TRBD2 (5 bases). Trimming stripped 2 bases from V and 8 bases from J, with 26 bases between. Looked up from germline, CDR1 is WNHNN and CDR2 is SYGVQD (reference sequence). This CDR3 is 18 amino acids long. CDR3 sequence (DNA): TGCGCCAGCAGTGAGGCCAGCGGTGACAAACGACAAACGGCTACGCAGTATTTT. Translation: CASSEASGDKRQTATQYF.

This clonotype occurred a few times. The V and J genes are TRBV10-1 and TRBJ2-7, with D possibly matching TRBD2 (5 bases). From germline, CDR1 is WNHNN and CDR2 SYGVQD (reference sequence). This CDR3 has 9 amino acids. The V and J ends lost 11 bases and 5 bases respectively, with 7 bases between them. The CDR3 here is CAGENEQYF. The CDR3 DNA sequence: TGCGCCGGGGAGAACGAGCAGTACTTC.

This chain links TRBV20-1 with TRBJ2-4; tentatively, D is TRBD2 (5 bases). This CDR3 has 13 amino acids. Trimming took off 3 bases at V and 3 bases at J, with 9 bases between the two ends. Germline CDR1 reads DFQATT; CDR2 reads SNEGSKA (reference sequence). Written as DNA, the CDR3 is TGCAGTGCTAGCGGGAAGGTCAAAAACATTCAGTACTTC. This codes for CSASGKVKNIQYF.

Turning to this clonotype: A much larger clone sits a single nucleotide away, making a read error possible. No conserved phenylalanine or tryptophan ends this CDR3, so it is likely a read error. J is TRBJ2-1 and V is TRBV3-1; no definite D call. The ends were cut back, 1 base at V and 3 bases at J, with 4 bases in the middle. The germline gives CDR1 LGHDT, CDR2 YNNKEL (reference sequence). The CDR3 length is 13 residues. CDR3 in DNA: TGTGCCAGCAGCCAAGGCTACTACAATGAGCAGTTCTTA. It encodes CASSQGYYNEQFL.

This clonotype has more than one count but fewer than ten. This chain connects TRBV5-1 to TRBJ2-3; D is unresolved. The CDR3 consists of 15 residues. V lost 1 base and J lost 5, with 14 bases in between. Germline assignment: CDR1 SGHRS and CDR2 YFSETQ. CDR3 region: CASSLRSGPRDTQYF. Written as DNA, the CDR3 is TGCGCCAGCAGCTTGCGGTCCGGCCCCCGAGATACGCAGTATTTT.

CDR3 region: CAWRAQGPSGYTF. Here the CDR3 DNA reads TGTGCCTGGAGAGCACAGGGTCCTTCTGGCTACACCTTC. This sequence joins TRBV30 and TRBJ1-2; D may be TRBD1 (6 bases). The V end was cut by 3 bases, the J end by 7 bases, with 15 bases between. CDR1 and CDR2 from the germline V gene are GTSNPN and SVGIG (reference sequence). The CDR3 consists of 13 residues.

V gene TRBV5-1 combines with J gene TRBJ2-7; 7 bases fit TRBD2. The CDR3 has 13 residues. V dropped 3 bases and J dropped 4; count of bases not matched to a gene: 4. Germline CDR1 SGHRS, CDR2 YFSETQ. CDR3 in amino acids: CASSSQLAYEQYF. CDR3 nucleotides: TGCGCCAGCAGCTCACAACTAGCGTACGAGCAGTACTTC. Full variable domain (missing parts from reference TRBV5-1 and TRBJ2-7): KAGVTQTPRYLIKTRGQQVTLSCSPISGHRSVSWYQQTPGQGLQFLFEYFSETQRNKGNFPGRFSGRQFSNSRSEMNVSTLELGDSALYLCASSSQLAYEQYFGPGTRLTVT.

The sample holds a few counts of this clonotype. The rearrangement joins TRBV20-1 to TRBJ1-4, with TRBD1 matching 11 bases. The ends lost 7 bases at V and 7 bases at J; junction bases unmatched: 11. CDR3 length equals 15 residues. Germline lookup yields CDR1 DFQATT and CDR2 SNEGSKA (reference sequence). The CDR3 protein is CSGIAPGQGGEKLFF. The CDR3 DNA reads TGCAGTGGTATTGCGCCGGGACAGGGGGGTGAAAAACTGTTTTTT.

This clonotype has a count of ten or more. The V gene is TRBV6-2 or TRBV6-3, the J gene TRBJ2-1; no reliable D call. Germline CDR1 is MNHEY and CDR2 is SVGEGT. The CDR3 contains 11 residues. The V end was cut by 6 bases, the J end by 4 bases, with 4 bases between. The CDR3 bases are TGTGCCAGCAGGACTTACAATGAGCAGTTCTTC. Protein product: CASRTYNEQFF.

At least ten counts were recorded for this clonotype. The chain uses TRBV12-3 or TRBV12-4 and TRBJ1-1; D is uncertain. Trimming left V 6 bases short and J 6 bases short, with 11 bases between. CDR3 size: 12 residues. The chain's CDR3 is CASSLEDAEAFF. Written as DNA, the CDR3 is TGTGCCAGCAGCCTCGAAGACGCTGAAGCTTTCTTT.

This clonotype has just a few counts. The chain is built from TRBV12-3 or TRBV12-4 and TRBJ2-2, with 9 bases fitting TRBD1. This CDR3 is 15 amino acids long. The junction had 7 bases not matched to a gene; V was cut back by 8 bases and J by 3 bases. DNA of the CDR3: TGTGCCAGCTGCCGGGACAGGGACGACACCGGGGAGCTGTTTTTT. Translating it yields CASCRDRDDTGELFF.

This clonotype showed up just a few times. The chain couples TRBV5-8 to TRBJ2-2; TRBD1 agrees at 10 bases. Germline V gene sequence: CDR1 SGHTS, CDR2 YDEGEE. J gave up 4 bases and V 4 bases, and 7 bases lay outside the gene matches. The CDR3 length is 16 residues. CDR3 protein: CASSRAGTGVTGELFF. CDR3 DNA: TGTGCCAGCAGCCGGGCCGGGACAGGGGTCACCGGGGAGCTGTTTTTT.

The chain links TRBV30 to TRBJ1-2; the D is unclear. The CDR3 is 13 amino acids. The V end was cut by 3 bases, the J end by 4 bases, with 12 bases between. The V gene's germline CDR1 is GTSNPN and CDR2 SVGIG (reference sequence). The CDR3, as DNA: TGTGCCTGGAGCATAGGAAGAGGCTATGGCTACACCTTC. Translation: CAWSIGRGYGYTF.

The chain employs TRBV11-2 and TRBJ1-2; D is unresolved. Germline V lookup: CDR1 SGHAT, CDR2 FQNNGV. CDR3 length: 12 amino acids. Trimming removed 5 bases from V and 8 bases from J, with 12 bases in between. DNA for the CDR3: TGTGCCAGCAGCGAGCCTCGATTAGGCTACACCTTC. Protein sequence: CASSEPRLGYTF.

The chain is built from TRBV9 and TRBJ2-5; 8 nucleotides agree with TRBD2. CDR1 and CDR2 from the germline V gene are SGDLS and YYNGEE. V shed 0 bases and J 5 bases; nucleotides not matched to a gene: 9. CDR3 length: 16 residues. The CDR3 DNA sequence: TGTGCCAGCAGCGTAGGGATAAGGGGACTAGAGGAGACCCAGTACTTC. Amino acid sequence: CASSVGIRGLEETQYF.

V usage is TRBV12-3 or TRBV12-4 and J usage is TRBJ1-2; 8 bases are shared with TRBD1. This CDR3 spans 15 amino acids. V lost 3 bases to trimming and J lost 1 base; unmatched junction nucleotides: 4. Here the CDR3 reads CASSLIDRGNYGYTF. The CDR3 coding sequence is TGTGCCAGCAGTTTGATTGACAGGGGTAACTATGGCTACACCTTC.

The sample holds a few counts of this clonotype. A read error may produce the germline difference seen at one junction end. The rearrangement links TRBV7-7 to TRBJ2-2; D is unclear. CDR1 and CDR2 from the germline V gene are SSHAT and FNYEAQ (reference sequence). The CDR3 contains 17 residues. The chain's CDR3 is CASSLSFGAANTGELFF. The DNA of the CDR3 is TGTGCTAGCAGCTTATCGTTTGGTGCAGCCAACACCGGGGAGCTGTTTTTT.